Presented here are 4 T cell receptor beta chains from one specimen sequenced in a study of OX40 agonist ivuxolimab in advanced cancers. Produced via immunoSEQ multiplex PCR; TCRdb's table is partial and in-frame only. The table has about 73,000 clones, over 75% seen once; the top ten hold 0.5% to 0.55%. The source material was CD4+ or CD8+ T cells sorted from blood, sampled in a trial of the OX40 agonist ivuxolimab. The receptors stem from an adult with an advanced solid tumor such as melanoma, head and neck, liver or kidney cancer.

The chain couples TRBV7-3 to TRBJ1-5, with unresolved D. CDR1 is SGHTA, CDR2 FQGTGA, per germline. Deletions cut 3 bases from V and 6 bases from J, with 9 bases between. CDR3 length: 13 residues. The CDR3 loop reads CASSFSFSQPQHF. Written as DNA, the CDR3 is TGTGCCAGCAGCTTCAGTTTTAGTCAGCCCCAGCATTTT.

The chain recombines TRBV18 with TRBJ2-3, with D unresolved. Looked up from germline, CDR1 is KGHSH and CDR2 is LQKENI. V shed 0 bases and J shed 7 bases, with 11 bases lying between them. The CDR3 runs to 14 residues. The CDR3 region has the DNA TGTGCCAGCTCACCACCGGGAAGCTCACATACGCAGTATTTT. It yields the protein CASSPPGSSHTQYF.

The chain has TRBV27 and TRBJ1-5; D is undetermined. The V gene lost 7 bases and the J gene lost 0 bases, with 16 bases spanning the gap. The CDR3 extends over 16 amino acids. Germline V lookup: CDR1 MNHEY, CDR2 SMNVEV (reference sequence). The CDR3 nucleotides read TGTGCCAGCACCCCCGGACTGACTTTTAGCAATCAGCCCCAGCATTTT. Translated: CASTPGLTFSNQPQHF.

The CDR3 region has the DNA TGTGCCAGTAGTATTCCAGGGGGTCAGTACACCGGGGAGCTGTTTTTT. Translation: CASSIPGGQYTGELFF. The V call is TRBV19, the J call TRBJ2-2; 7 bases line up with TRBD1. V gave up 3 bases and J gave up 3 bases; unmatched junction bases: 7. The CDR3 has 16 residues. Germline V gene sequence: CDR1 LNHDA, CDR2 SQIVND (reference sequence).